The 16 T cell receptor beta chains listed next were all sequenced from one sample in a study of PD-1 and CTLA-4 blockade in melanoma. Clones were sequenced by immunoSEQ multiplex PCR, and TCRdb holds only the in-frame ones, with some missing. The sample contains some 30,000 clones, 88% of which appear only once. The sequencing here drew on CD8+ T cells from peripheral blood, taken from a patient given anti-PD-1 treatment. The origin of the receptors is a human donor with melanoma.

CDR3 sequence: CASSLENQPQHF. In DNA form, the CDR3 reads TGTGCCAGCAGCTTGGAGAATCAGCCCCAGCATTTT. The J gene is TRBJ1-5, the V gene TRBV5-5; D remains ambiguous. This CDR3 is 12 amino acids long. The germline CDR1 and CDR2 sequences are SGHKS and YYEKEE (reference sequence). V lost 0 bases, J lost 4 bases, and 2 bases lay in between.

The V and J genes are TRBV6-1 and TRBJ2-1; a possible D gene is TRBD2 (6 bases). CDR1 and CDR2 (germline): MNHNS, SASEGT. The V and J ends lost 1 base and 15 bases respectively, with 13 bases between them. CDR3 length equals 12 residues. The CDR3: CASSEVGGTRFF. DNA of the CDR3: TGTGCCAGCAGTGAAGTGGGCGGGACTCGGTTCTTC.

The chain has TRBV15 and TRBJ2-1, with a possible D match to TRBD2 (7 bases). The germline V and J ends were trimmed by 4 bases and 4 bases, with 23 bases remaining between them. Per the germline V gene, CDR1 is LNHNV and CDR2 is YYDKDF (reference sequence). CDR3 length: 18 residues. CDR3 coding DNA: TGTGCCACCAGCATTCCCGGTGAGGGGGGGAGTTCTTACAATGAGCAGTTCTTC. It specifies CATSIPGEGGSSYNEQFF.

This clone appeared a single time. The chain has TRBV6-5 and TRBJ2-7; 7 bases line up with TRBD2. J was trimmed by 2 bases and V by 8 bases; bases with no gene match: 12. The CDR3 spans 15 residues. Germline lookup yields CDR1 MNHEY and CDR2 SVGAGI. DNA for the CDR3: TGTGCCAGCGGAAGAGAGCGGGGTATTGCCTACGAGCAGTACTTC. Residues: CASGRERGIAYEQYF.

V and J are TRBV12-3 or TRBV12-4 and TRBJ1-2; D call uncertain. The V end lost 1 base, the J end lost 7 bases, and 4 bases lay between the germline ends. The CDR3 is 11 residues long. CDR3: CASSLGVGYTF. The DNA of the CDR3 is TGTGCCAGCAGTTTAGGGGTTGGCTACACCTTC.

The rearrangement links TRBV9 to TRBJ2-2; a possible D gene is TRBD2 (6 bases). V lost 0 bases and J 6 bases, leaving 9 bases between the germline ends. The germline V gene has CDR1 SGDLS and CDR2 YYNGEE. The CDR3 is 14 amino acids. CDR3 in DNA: TGTGCCAGCAGCGTAGGGGGGGTCGCCGGGGAGCTGTTTTTT. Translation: CASSVGGVAGELFF.

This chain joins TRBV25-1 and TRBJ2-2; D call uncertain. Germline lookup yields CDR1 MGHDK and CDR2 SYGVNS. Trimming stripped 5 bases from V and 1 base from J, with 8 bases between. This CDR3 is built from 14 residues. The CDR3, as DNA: TGTGCCAGCAGTTTTTCGGTGAACACCGGGGAGCTGTTTTTT. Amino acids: CASSFSVNTGELFF.

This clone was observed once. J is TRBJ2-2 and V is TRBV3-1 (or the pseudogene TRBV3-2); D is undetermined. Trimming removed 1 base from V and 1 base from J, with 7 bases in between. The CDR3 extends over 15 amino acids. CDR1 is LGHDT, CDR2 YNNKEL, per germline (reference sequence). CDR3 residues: CASSQGVENTGELFF. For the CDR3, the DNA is TGTGCCAGCAGCCAAGGCGTAGAGAACACCGGGGAGCTGTTTTTT.

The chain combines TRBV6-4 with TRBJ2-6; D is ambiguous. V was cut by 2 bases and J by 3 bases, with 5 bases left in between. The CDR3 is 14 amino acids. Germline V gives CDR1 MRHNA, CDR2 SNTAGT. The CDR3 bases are TGTGCCAGCAGTGACAGGGTTGGGGCCAACGTCCTGACTTTC. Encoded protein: CASSDRVGANVLTF.

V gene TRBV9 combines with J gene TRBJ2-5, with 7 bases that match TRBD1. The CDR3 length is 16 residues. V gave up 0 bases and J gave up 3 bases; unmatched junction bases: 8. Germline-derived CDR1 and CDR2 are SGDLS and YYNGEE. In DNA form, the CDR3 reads TGTGCCAGCAGCGTAGGACAGGGCCGGGGCGAAGAGACCCAGTACTTC. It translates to CASSVGQGRGEETQYF.

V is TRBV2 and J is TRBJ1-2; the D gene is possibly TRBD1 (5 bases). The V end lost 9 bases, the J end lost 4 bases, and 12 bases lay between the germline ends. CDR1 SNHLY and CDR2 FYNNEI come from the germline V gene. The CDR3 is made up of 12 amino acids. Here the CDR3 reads CARTGLGYGYTF. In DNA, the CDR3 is TGTGCCAGAACAGGCCTGGGCTATGGCTACACCTTC.

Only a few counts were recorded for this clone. Here the CDR3 DNA reads TGTGCCAGCAGTTTAGGGGGACAGTCCACACAGCCCCAGCATTTT. This encodes CASSLGGQSTQPQHF. The chain joins TRBV28 to TRBJ1-5; 7 bases are shared with TRBD1. J gave up 7 bases and V 2 bases, and 8 bases lay outside the gene matches. Germline assignment: CDR1 MDHEN and CDR2 SYDVKM. The length of the CDR3 is 15 residues.

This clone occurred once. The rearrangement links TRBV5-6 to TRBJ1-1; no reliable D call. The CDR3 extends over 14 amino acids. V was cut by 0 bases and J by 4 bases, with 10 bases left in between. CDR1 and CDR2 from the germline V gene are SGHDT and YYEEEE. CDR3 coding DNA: TGTGCCAGCAGCTTGGGACTGGGGTTCACTGAAGCTTTCTTT. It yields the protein CASSLGLGFTEAFF.

The CDR3 DNA is TGTGCCAGCAGCCCCGGGACAGCCGGGGCTGAAGCTTTCTTT. As protein: CASSPGTAGAEAFF. This chain connects TRBV4-2 to TRBJ1-1; 7 nucleotides match TRBD1. The germline gives CDR1 LGHNA, CDR2 YNFKEQ. V shed 4 bases, J shed 6 bases, and the junction held 8 bases outside the gene matches. This CDR3 is 14 amino acids long.

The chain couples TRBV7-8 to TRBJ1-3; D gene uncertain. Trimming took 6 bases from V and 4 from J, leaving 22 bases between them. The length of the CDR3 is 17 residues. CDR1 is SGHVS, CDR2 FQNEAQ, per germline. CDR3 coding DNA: TGTGCCAGCAGATTGTCCCCAGTTGATTACATGGGAAACACCATATATTTT. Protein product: CASRLSPVDYMGNTIYF.

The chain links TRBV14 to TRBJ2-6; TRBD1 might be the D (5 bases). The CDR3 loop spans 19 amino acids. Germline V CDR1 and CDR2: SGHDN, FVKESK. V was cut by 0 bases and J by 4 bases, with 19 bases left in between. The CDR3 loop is CASSQEGAGWRVGANVLTF. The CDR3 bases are TGTGCCAGCAGCCAAGAGGGTGCAGGGTGGCGTGTGGGGGCCAACGTCCTGACTTTC.